This is a list of T cell receptor beta chains from one sample in a study of cytotoxic CD8 clonotypes in ibrutinib-treated CLL. Profiled with immunoSEQ multiplex PCR; TCRdb holds only in-frame clones, not every one. Of some 200,000 clones listed, 70% were seen once; the top ten hold approximately 6.3%. The starting material was PBMCs, obtained after 12 months of ibrutinib treatment. Receptors originate from a human donor with chronic lymphocytic leukemia. Each CDR3 is given with its conserved first and last residue. The D gene is left open where the match is weak. Size is omitted from some rows. Given values are once, few, many or a class for expanded clones.

size | length | D | J | V | CDR3 | DNA
NA | 17 | NA | TRBJ1-4 | TRBV9 | CASSVNPQGPANEKLFF | TGTGCCAGCAGCGTCAACCCTCAGGGGCCGGCTAATGAAAAACTGTTTTTT
NA | 11 | NA | TRBJ2-7 | TRBV4-3 | CASTEGGSQYF | TGCGCCAGCACGGAGGGGGGGTCGCAGTACTTC
NA | 16 | NA | TRBJ1-3 | TRBV30 | CAWSVETANSGNTIYF | TGTGCCTGGAGTGTAGAAACAGCTAACTCTGGAAACACCATATATTTT
NA | 16 | NA | TRBJ1-1 | TRBV4-2 | CASSPTRVDMNTEAFF | TGTGCCAGCAGCCCGACGAGGGTAGACATGAACACTGAAGCTTTCTTT
few | 14 | NA | TRBJ2-1 | TRBV19 | CGSQWTSSSSEQFF | TGTGGCTCGCAGTGGACCTCCTCGTCGAGTGAGCAGTTCTTC
NA | 11 | NA | TRBJ1-2 | TRBV7-2 | CASRQASGYTF | TGTGCCAGCAGGCAGGCCTCCGGCTACACCTTC
few | 17 | NA | TRBJ2-5 | TRBV27 | CASSSRERGTWQETQYF | TGTGCCAGCAGCTCACGAGAGAGAGGGACTTGGCAAGAGACCCAGTACTTC
NA | 13 | NA | TRBJ2-1 | TRBV18 | CASSPLRDNEQFF | TGTGCCAGCTCACCGCTCCGGGACAATGAGCAGTTCTTC
NA | 14 | TRBD1 | TRBJ1-2 | TRBV27 | CASRGTGGRYGYTF | TGTGCCAGCAGGGGGACAGGGGGCAGGTATGGCTACACCTTC
NA | 13 | NA | TRBJ1-3 | TRBV5-4 | CASSLDVSNTIYF | TGTGCCAGCAGCCTGGATGTCAGCAACACCATATATTTT
many | 12 | NA | TRBJ1-5 | TRBV19 | CASRMGGQPQHF | TGTGCCAGTAGAATGGGCGGACAGCCCCAGCATTTT
NA | 14 | NA | TRBJ1-2 | TRBV30 | CAWELGSLSRGYTF | TGTGCCTGGGAACTCGGGTCCCTAAGCAGGGGCTACACCTTC
NA | 16 | TRBD1 | TRBJ1-6 | TRBV30 | CAWSVQGVSYNSPLHF | TGTGCCTGGAGTGTACAGGGGGTCTCCTATAATTCACCCCTCCACTTT
NA | 20 | TRBD2 | TRBJ2-5 | TRBV7-3 | CASSFLGAGGPTGSQETQYF | TGTGCCAGCAGCTTTTTAGGAGCGGGGGGCCCGACCGGGAGCCAAGAGACCCAGTACTTC
NA | 15 | NA | TRBJ1-3 | TRBV6-1 | CASSANGVSGNTIYF | TGTGCCAGCAGTGCAAACGGAGTCTCTGGAAACACCATATATTTT
NA | 15 | NA | TRBJ1-1 | TRBV4-2 | CASSQNVIANTEAFF | TGTGCCAGCAGCCAGAACGTTATTGCGAACACTGAAGCTTTCTTT
NA | 15 | NA | TRBJ2-7 | TRBV18 | CASSTPDGRSYEQYF | TGTGCCAGCTCAACCCCTGACGGGCGTTCCTACGAGCAGTACTTC
NA | 11 | NA | TRBJ1-1 | TRBV11-2 | CASSLDRGAFF | TGTGCCAGCAGCTTAGACAGGGGAGCTTTCTTT
NA | 16 | TRBD2 | TRBJ2-7 | TRBV11-2 | CASSPGLAGGDYEQYF | TGTGCCAGCAGCCCGGGACTAGCGGGAGGCGACTACGAGCAGTACTTC
once | 14 | TRBD1 | TRBJ2-7 | TRBV19 | CASSARQGSYEQYF | TGTGCCAGTAGTGCCAGACAGGGCTCCTACGAGCAGTACTTC
NA | 12 | NA | TRBJ1-2 | TRBV7-6 | CASSLDHYGYTF | TGTGCCAGCAGCCTCGACCACTATGGCTACACCTTC
NA | 14 | NA | TRBJ1-1 | TRBV7-2 | CASSLVSGNTEAFF | TGTGCCAGCAGCTTAGTCTCAGGGAACACTGAAGCTTTCTTT
few | 13 | NA | TRBJ2-2 | TRBV6-6 | CASSYWGSGELFF | TGTGCCAGCAGTTACTGGGGGTCCGGGGAGCTGTTTTTT
NA | 16 | NA | TRBJ1-5 | TRBV18 | CASSPEQQYSNQPQHF | TGTGCCAGCTCCCCAGAGCAACAGTATAGCAATCAGCCCCAGCATTTT
NA | 16 | NA | TRBJ1-1 | TRBV30 | CAWSWRWEFRNTEAFF | TGTGCCTGGAGCTGGAGGTGGGAATTTCGTAACACTGAAGCTTTCTTT
few | 16 | TRBD2 | TRBJ2-1 | TRBV28 | CASRGSGRELNNEQFF | TGTGCCAGCCGAGGGAGCGGGAGGGAACTTAACAATGAGCAGTTCTTC
NA | 16 | NA | TRBJ2-1 | TRBV7-2 | CASSLSGGLGDNEQFF | TGTGCCAGCAGCTTAAGTGGTGGGCTAGGGGACAATGAGCAGTTCTTC
NA | 14 | NA | TRBJ2-7 | TRBV6-5 | CASSYRQGGSEQYF | TGTGCCAGCAGTTATAGGCAGGGAGGTAGCGAGCAGTACTTC
NA | 11 | NA | TRBJ1-2 | TRBV19 | CASSSNLGYTF | TGTGCCAGTAGCTCCAACCTAGGCTACACCTTC
NA | 14 | NA | TRBJ2-7 | TRBV5-1 | CASSSARGSYEQYF | TGCGCCAGCAGCTCGGCACGGGGATCCTACGAGCAGTACTTC
NA | 14 | TRBD1 | TRBJ1-2 | TRBV9 | CASSTNRGGYGYTF | TGTGCCAGCAGCACAAACAGGGGGGGCTATGGCTACACCTTC
few | 15 | NA | TRBJ2-7 | TRBV7-7 | CASSLGTGTSYEQYF | TGTGCTAGCAGCTTAGGAACAGGGACTTCCTACGAGCAGTACTTC
NA | 15 | TRBD2 | TRBJ2-5 | TRBV7-2 | CASSLRLAGGETQYF | TGTGCCAGCAGCTTAAGGCTAGCGGGAGGAGAGACCCAGTACTTC
NA | 17 | TRBD1 | TRBJ1-5 | TRBV6-7 | CASSSGQGEGSNQPQHF | TGTGCCAGCAGTTCGGGACAGGGGGAGGGTAGCAATCAGCCCCAGCATTTT
once | 12 | NA | TRBJ1-2 | TRBV27 | CASSLSGFGYTF | TGTGCCAGCAGTTTATCGGGGTTCGGCTACACCTTC
NA | 18 | NA | TRBJ1-3 | TRBV30 | CAWDKSRQGPRSGNTIYF | TGTGCCTGGGATAAGAGCCGGCAGGGACCGAGGTCTGGAAACACCATATATTTT
NA | 14 | NA | TRBJ1-5 | TRBV30 | CAWSAPTPVQPQHF | TGTGCCTGGAGTGCCCCCACCCCAGTTCAGCCCCAGCATTTT
NA | 15 | NA | TRBJ2-7 | TRBV6-5 | CASIDRDLAAYEQYF | TGTGCCAGCATCGATAGGGACCTGGCAGCCTACGAGCAGTACTTC
NA | 14 | NA | TRBJ1-2 | TRBV7-9 | CASSLGTGNYGYTF | TGTGCCAGCAGCTTAGGGACGGGGAACTATGGCTACACCTTC
NA | 14 | NA | TRBJ1-2 | TRBV4-3 | CASSQYGQTGGYTF | TGCGCCAGCAGCCAATATGGACAGACGGGTGGCTACACCTTC
few | 16 | NA | TRBJ1-1 | TRBV6-5 | CASSYTPAILGTEAFF | TGTGCCAGCAGTTACACCCCGGCCATTTTGGGCACTGAAGCTTTCTTT
few | 16 | TRBD1 | TRBJ1-5 | TRBV30 | CAWSVGTVYSNQPQHF | TGTGCCTGGAGTGTAGGGACAGTCTATAGCAATCAGCCCCAGCATTTT
NA | 13 | NA | TRBJ1-2 | TRBV7-3 | CASSLGDNYGYTF | TGTGCCAGCAGCTTAGGGGATAACTATGGCTACACCTTC
NA | 17 | NA | TRBJ2-3 | TRBV7-6 | CASSPTRGSGRTDTQYF | TGTGCCAGCAGCCCCACGCGGGGCTCAGGTCGCACAGATACGCAGTATTTT
NA | 13 | NA | TRBJ1-1 | TRBV11-3 | CASSLQTNTEAFF | TGTGCCAGCAGCTTACAGACTAACACTGAAGCTTTCTTT
NA | 14 | NA | TRBJ2-1 | TRBV2 | CASTPDGQINEQFF | TGTGCCAGCACCCCGGACGGACAAATCAATGAGCAGTTCTTC
NA | 13 | NA | TRBJ2-7 | TRBV30 | CACIPPDRHEQYF | TGTGCCTGCATACCCCCGGACAGACACGAGCAGTACTTC
few | 12 | NA | TRBJ2-1 | TRBV29-1 | CSARPLGNEQFF | TGCAGCGCGAGGCCCCTCGGCAATGAGCAGTTCTTC
once | 13 | TRBD2 | TRBJ2-1 | TRBV18 | CASSLGLDFHAFF | TGTGCCAGCTCACTGGGACTAGATTTTCACGCGTTCTTC
NA | 12 | NA | TRBJ1-1 | TRBV28 | CASKSGNTEAFF | TGTGCCAGCAAGTCAGGGAACACTGAAGCTTTCTTT
few | 16 | NA | TRBJ2-3 | TRBV7-9 | CASSFSHQGPTDTQYF | TGTGCCAGCAGCTTTAGTCACCAGGGTCCCACAGATACGCAGTATTTT
once | 14 | NA | TRBJ2-2 | TRBV5-1 | CASSFERGTGELFF | TGCGCCAGCAGCTTTGAGAGGGGGACCGGGGAGCTGTTTTTT
few | 16 | TRBD2 | TRBJ2-2 | TRBV6-6 | CASSYPSGGNTGELFF | TGTGCCAGCAGTTACCCCAGCGGGGGAAACACCGGGGAGCTGTTTTTT
NA | 18 | TRBD2 | TRBJ2-1 | TRBV18 | CASSPTSGGAAFSNEQFF | TGTGCCAGCTCACCCACTAGCGGGGGGGCCGCGTTCTCCAATGAGCAGTTCTTC
NA | 14 | NA | TRBJ2-7 | TRBV10-3 | CAISDLGGFHEQYF | TGTGCCATCAGTGATTTGGGGGGATTCCACGAGCAGTACTTC
NA | 14 | NA | TRBJ1-1 | TRBV7-3 | CASSLGPGGTEAFF | TGTGCCAGCAGCTTGGGCCCCGGGGGCACTGAAGCTTTCTTT
once | 15 | NA | TRBJ1-5 | TRBV6-4 | CASSVLLWGNQPQHF | TGTGCCAGCAGTGTGTTATTGTGGGGCAATCAGCCCCAGCATTTT
NA | 14 | NA | TRBJ1-1 | TRBV7-2 | CASSLFGQNTEAFF | TGTGCCAGCAGCTTATTCGGTCAGAACACTGAAGCTTTCTTT
NA | 15 | TRBD2 | TRBJ2-1 | TRBV7-6 | CASSLGTSGSGVQFF | TGTGCCAGCAGCTTAGGGACTAGCGGGAGTGGGGTGCAGTTCTTC
NA | 14 | NA | TRBJ2-7 | TRBV7-6 | CASSLAGHTHEQYF | TGTGCCAGCAGCTTAGCGGGCCACACCCACGAGCAGTACTTC